The text below deals with one TCR beta chain. No antigen is known for it. One end of the junction does not line up with germline, which may come from a read error. The germline V gene has CDR1 MNHEY and CDR2 SVGAGI. The CDR3 consists of 11 residues. Clones were sequenced by immunoSEQ multiplex PCR, and TCRdb holds only the in-frame ones, with some missing. The sample consists of roughly 100,000 clones, about 88% of them appearing once. This specimen comes from a study of radiation and T cells in renal cell carcinoma. Study-level points and caveats: Baseline intratumoral clonotype presence is unknown without pretreatment biopsies.

Time point meaning: baseline pretreatment blood. Treatment noted: 15 Gy SBRT to primary tumor, nephrectomy 4 weeks later. This specimen consisted of blood, obtained from a patient whose treatment included radiotherapy and nephrectomy. The chain links TRBV6-5 to TRBJ2-7; D could derive from TRBD1 or TRBD2 (5 bases each). The TCR originated in a man between 50 and 59 years old with renal cell carcinoma. The CDR3 reads CASSEKSRGDF. CDR3 nucleotide sequence: TGTGCCAGCAGTGAAAAGTCCCGGGGCGACTTC.